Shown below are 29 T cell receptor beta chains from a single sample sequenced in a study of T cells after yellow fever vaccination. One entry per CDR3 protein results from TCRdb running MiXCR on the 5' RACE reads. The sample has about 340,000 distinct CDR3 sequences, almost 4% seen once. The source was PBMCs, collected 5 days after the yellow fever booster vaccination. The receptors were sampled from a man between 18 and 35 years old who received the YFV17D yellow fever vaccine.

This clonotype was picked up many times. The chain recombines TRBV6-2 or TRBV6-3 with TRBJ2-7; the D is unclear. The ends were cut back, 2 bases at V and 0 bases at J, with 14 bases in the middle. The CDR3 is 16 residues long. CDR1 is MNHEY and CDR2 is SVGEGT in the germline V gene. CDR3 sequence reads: CASSYSPRESSYEQYV. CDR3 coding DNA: TGTGCCAGCAGTTACAGCCCTAGAGAGAGCTCCTACGAGCAGTACGTC.

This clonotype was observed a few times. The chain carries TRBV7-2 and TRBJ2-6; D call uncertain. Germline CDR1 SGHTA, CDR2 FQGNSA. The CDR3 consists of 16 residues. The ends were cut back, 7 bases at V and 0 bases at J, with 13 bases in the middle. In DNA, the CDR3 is TGTGCCAGCACGGCCCAGAGCCTCTCTGGGGCCAACGTCCTGACTTTC. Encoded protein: CASTAQSLSGANVLTF.

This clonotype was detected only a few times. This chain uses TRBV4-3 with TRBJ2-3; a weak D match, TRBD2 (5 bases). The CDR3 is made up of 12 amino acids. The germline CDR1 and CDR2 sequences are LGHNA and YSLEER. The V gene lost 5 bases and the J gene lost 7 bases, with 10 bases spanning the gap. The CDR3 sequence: CASSYEGNTQYF. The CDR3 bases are TGCGCCAGCAGCTACGAGGGAAATACGCAGTATTTT.

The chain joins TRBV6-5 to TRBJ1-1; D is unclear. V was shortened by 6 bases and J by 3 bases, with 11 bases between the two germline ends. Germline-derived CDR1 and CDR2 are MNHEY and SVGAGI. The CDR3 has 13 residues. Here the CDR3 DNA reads TGTGCCAGCAGCCTCACCTCGGACACTGAAGCTTTCTTT. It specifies CASSLTSDTEAFF.

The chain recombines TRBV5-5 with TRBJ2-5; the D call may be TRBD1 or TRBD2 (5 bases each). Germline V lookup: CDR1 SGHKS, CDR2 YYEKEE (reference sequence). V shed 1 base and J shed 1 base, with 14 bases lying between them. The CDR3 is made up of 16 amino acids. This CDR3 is CASSLLAERGQETQYF. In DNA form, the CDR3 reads TGTGCCAGCAGCTTGTTGGCAGAGAGGGGCCAAGAGACCCAGTACTTC.

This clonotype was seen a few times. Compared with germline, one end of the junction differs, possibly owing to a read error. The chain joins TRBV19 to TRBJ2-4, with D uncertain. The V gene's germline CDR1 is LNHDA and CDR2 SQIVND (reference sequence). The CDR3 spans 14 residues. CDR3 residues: CASSLRIAENIQYF. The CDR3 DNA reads TGTGCCAGTAGTCTTAGGATAGCCGAAAACATTCAGTACTTC.

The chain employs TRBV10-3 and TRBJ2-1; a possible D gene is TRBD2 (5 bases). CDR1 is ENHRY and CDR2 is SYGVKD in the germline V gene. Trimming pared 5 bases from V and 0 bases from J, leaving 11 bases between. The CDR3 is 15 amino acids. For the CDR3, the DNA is TGTGCCATCAGTTCTGAAGGGAGCTCCTACAATGAGCAGTTCTTC. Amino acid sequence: CAISSEGSSYNEQFF.

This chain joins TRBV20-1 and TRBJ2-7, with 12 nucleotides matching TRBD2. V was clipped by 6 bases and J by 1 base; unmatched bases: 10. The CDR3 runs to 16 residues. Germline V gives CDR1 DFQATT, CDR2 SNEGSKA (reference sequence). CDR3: CSAFLLAGGISYEQYF. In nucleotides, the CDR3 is TGCAGTGCATTCTTGCTAGCGGGGGGGATTTCCTACGAGCAGTACTTC.

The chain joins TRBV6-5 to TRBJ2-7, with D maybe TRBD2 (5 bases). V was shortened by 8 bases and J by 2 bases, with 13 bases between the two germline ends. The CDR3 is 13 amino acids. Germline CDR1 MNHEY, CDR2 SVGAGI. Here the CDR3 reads CASGVEEPYEQYF. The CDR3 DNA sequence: TGTGCCAGCGGGGTGGAGGAGCCCTACGAGCAGTACTTC.

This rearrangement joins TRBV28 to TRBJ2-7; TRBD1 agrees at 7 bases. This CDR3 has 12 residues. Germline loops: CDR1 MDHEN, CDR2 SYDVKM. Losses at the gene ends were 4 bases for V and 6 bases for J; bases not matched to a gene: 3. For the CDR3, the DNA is TGTGCCAGCAGTTACACAGGGGTCGAGCAGTACGTC. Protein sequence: CASSYTGVEQYV.

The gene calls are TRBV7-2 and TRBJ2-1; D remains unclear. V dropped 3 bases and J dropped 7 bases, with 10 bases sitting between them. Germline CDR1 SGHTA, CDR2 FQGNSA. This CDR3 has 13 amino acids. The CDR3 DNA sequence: TGTGCCAGCAGCTTTGGACCAACGAATGAGCAGTTCTTC. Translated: CASSFGPTNEQFF.

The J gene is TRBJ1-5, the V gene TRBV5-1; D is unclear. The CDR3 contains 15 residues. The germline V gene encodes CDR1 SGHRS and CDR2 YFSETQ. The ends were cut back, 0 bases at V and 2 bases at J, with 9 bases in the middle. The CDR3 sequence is CASSLGSQGNQPQHF. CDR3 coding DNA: TGCGCCAGCAGCTTGGGTTCCCAGGGCAATCAGCCCCAGCATTTT.

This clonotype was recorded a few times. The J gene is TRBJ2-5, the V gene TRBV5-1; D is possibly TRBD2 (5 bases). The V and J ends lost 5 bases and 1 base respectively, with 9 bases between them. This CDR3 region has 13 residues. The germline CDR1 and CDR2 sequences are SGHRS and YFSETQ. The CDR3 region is CASRAGFQETQYF. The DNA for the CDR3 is TGCGCCAGCAGGGCGGGCTTCCAAGAGACCCAGTACTTC.

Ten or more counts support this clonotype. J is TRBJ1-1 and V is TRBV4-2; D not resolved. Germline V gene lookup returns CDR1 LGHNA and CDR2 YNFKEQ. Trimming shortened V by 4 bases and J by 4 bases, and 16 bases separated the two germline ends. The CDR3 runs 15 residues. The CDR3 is CASSPDPTSGTEAFF. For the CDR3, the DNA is TGTGCCAGCAGCCCCGACCCCACTTCGGGCACTGAAGCTTTCTTT.

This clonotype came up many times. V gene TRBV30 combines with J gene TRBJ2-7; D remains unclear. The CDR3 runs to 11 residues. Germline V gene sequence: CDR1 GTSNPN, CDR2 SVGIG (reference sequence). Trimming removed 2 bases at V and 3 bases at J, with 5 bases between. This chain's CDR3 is CAWSFNYEQYF. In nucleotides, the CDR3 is TGTGCCTGGAGTTTTAACTACGAGCAGTACTTC.

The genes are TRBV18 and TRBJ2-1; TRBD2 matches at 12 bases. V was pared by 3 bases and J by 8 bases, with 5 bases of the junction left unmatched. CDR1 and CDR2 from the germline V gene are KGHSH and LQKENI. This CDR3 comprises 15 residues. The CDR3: CASSPLAGGLDEQFF. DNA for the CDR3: TGTGCCAGCTCACCTCTAGCGGGGGGGCTTGATGAGCAGTTCTTC.

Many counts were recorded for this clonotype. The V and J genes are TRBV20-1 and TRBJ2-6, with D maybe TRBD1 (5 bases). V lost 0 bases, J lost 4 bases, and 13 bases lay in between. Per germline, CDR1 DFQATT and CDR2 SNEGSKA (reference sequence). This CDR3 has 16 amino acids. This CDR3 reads CSARDRARAGANVLTF. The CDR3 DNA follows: TGCAGTGCTAGAGATAGGGCCAGGGCGGGGGCCAACGTCCTGACTTTC.

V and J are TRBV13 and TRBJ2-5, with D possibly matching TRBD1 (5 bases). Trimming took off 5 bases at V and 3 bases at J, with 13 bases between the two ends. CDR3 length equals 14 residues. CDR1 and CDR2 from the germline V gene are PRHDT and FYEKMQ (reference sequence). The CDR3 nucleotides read TGTGCCAGCAGCCCACCGACAGATGAAGAGACCCAGTACTTC. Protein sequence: CASSPPTDEETQYF.

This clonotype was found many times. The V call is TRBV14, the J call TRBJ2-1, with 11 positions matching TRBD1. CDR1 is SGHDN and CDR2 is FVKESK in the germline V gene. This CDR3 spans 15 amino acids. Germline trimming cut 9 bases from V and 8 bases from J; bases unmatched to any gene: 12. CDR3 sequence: CASSQLGQGGHEQFF. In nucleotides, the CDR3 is TGTGCCAGTTCTCAATTGGGACAGGGGGGCCATGAGCAGTTCTTC.

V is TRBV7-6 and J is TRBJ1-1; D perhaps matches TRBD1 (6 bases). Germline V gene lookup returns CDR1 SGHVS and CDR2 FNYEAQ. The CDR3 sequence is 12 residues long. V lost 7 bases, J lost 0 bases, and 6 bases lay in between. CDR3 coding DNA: TGTGCCAGCAAGGGGGTGAACACTGAAGCTTTCTTT. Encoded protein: CASKGVNTEAFF.

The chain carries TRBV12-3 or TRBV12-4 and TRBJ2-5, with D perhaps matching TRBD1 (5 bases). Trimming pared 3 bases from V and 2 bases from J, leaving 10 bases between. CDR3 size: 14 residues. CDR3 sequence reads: CASSFHRSQETQYF. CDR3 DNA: TGTGCCAGCAGTTTTCACAGGTCTCAAGAGACCCAGTACTTC.

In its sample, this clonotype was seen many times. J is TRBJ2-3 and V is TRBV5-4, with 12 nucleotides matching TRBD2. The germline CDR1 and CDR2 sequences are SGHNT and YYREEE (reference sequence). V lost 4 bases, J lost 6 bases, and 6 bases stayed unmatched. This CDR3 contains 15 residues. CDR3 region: CASSRRTSGEDTQYF. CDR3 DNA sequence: TGTGCCAGCAGCAGACGGACTAGCGGGGAGGATACGCAGTATTTT.

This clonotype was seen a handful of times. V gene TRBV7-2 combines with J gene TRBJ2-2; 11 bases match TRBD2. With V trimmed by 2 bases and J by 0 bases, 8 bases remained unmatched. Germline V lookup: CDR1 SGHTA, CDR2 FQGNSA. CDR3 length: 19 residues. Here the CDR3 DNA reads TGTGCCAGCAGCTTATGGGGACTAGCGGAAATGACGAACACCGGGGAGCTGTTTTTT. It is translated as CASSLWGLAEMTNTGELFF.

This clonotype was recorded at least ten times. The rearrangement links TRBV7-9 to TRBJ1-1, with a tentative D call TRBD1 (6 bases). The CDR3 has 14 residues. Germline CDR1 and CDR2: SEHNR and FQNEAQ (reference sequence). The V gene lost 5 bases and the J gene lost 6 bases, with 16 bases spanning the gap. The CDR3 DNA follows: TGTGCCAGCAGCGCGGGACACCGAAGGGCTGAAGCTTTCTTT. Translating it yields CASSAGHRRAEAFF.

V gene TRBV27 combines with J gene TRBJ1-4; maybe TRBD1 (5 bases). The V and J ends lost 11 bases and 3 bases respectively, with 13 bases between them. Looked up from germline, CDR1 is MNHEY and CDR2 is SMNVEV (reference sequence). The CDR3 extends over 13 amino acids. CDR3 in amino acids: CAAGPRANEKLFF. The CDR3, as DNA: TGTGCCGCTGGCCCCAGGGCTAATGAAAAACTGTTTTTT. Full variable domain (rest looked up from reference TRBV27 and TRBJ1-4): EAQVTQNPRYLITVTGKKLTVTCSQNMNHEYMSWYRQDPGLGLRQIYYSMNVEVTDKGDVPEGYKVSRKEKRNFPLILESPSPNQTSLYFCAAGPRANEKLFFGSGTQLSVL.

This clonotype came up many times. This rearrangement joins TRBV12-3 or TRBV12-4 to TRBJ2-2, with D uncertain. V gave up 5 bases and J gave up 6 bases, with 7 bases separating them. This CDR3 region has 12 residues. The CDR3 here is CASSPQAGELFF. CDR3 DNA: TGTGCCAGCAGTCCCCAGGCCGGGGAGCTGTTTTTT.

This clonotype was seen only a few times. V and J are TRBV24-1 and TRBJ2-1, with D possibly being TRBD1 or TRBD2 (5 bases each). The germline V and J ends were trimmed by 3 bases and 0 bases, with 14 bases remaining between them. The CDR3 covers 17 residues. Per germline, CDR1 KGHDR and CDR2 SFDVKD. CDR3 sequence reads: CATSDTGTVVSYNEQFF. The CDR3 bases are TGTGCCACCAGTGATACCGGGACGGTGGTCTCCTACAATGAGCAGTTCTTC.

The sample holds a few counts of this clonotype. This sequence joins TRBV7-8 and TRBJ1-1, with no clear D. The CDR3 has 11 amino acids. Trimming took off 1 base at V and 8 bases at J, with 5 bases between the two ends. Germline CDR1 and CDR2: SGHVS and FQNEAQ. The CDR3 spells CASSLVSEAFF. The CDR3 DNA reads TGTGCCAGCAGCTTAGTTTCAGAAGCTTTCTTT.

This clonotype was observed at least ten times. The CDR3 loop reads CASSPGRSRGPPSEAFF. CDR3 nucleotide sequence: TGTGCCAGCAGTCCAGGCCGGTCCAGGGGACCCCCATCTGAAGCTTTCTTT. The chain couples TRBV6-6 to TRBJ1-1, with D possibly TRBD1 on 6 matching bases. There are 17 residues in the CDR3. Trimming left V 5 bases short and J 6 bases short, with 25 bases between. Germline assignment: CDR1 MNHNY and CDR2 SVGAGI (reference sequence).